This entry features one TCR beta chain sequence. CD45RO negativity and positive selection for CCR7 defined naive CD8 cells, a population that excluded terminally differentiated effector memory CD45RA+ cells. Libraries were prepared by immunoSEQ multiplex PCR; TCRdb keeps only in-frame clonotypes and omits some of them. The sample yields about 750,000 clones, nearly 95% seen once. The data were obtained in a study of shared clonotypes between healthy human individuals. Study summary: Researchers assigned three CD4 naive, three CD4 memory, two CD8 naive and one CD8 memory plate to each donor.

The germline V gene encodes CDR1 SQVTM and CDR2 ANQGSEA. Trimming cost V 3 bases and J 3 bases; bases outside gene matches: 2. This CDR3 spans 14 amino acids. This chain links TRBV29-1 with TRBJ2-1; TRBD2 matches at 10 bases. The clonotype originates from a man in his thirties or forties in good health. The sequenced material came from naive CD8+ T cells sorted from blood. CDR3 nucleotide sequence: TGCAGCGTTGATAGGACTAGCGGCTACAATGAGCAGTTCTTC. It yields the protein CSVDRTSGYNEQFF.